These 2 T cell receptor beta chains were all obtained from the same sample, sequenced in a study of cytotoxic CD8 clonotypes in ibrutinib-treated CLL. Using immunoSEQ multiplex PCR, the repertoire was profiled, and TCRdb retains in-frame clones only, with some absent. The repertoire has about 160,000 clones, 81% of them found once; the top ten carry around 2.1%. The sequencing used PBMCs, collected after 12 months of ibrutinib treatment. These receptors originate from a human donor with chronic lymphocytic leukemia.

V is TRBV19 and J is TRBJ2-7, with 10 positions matching TRBD2. The V gene end was trimmed by 3 bases and the J gene end by 3 bases; junction bases not matched to a gene: 11. The CDR3 runs 17 residues. Germline CDR1 is LNHDA and CDR2 is SQIVND (reference sequence). The CDR3, as DNA: TGTGCCAGTAGTATGGCTCCTCGAGCGGGGGGGGTCTACGAGCAGTACTTC. This encodes CASSMAPRAGGVYEQYF.

The chain couples TRBV28 to TRBJ2-2; D possibly matches TRBD1 or TRBD2 (6 bases each). This CDR3 has 13 residues. Trimming pared 6 bases from V and 5 bases from J, leaving 10 bases between. Germline lookup yields CDR1 MDHEN and CDR2 SYDVKM. The CDR3 protein is CASSLGGTGELFF. The CDR3 DNA reads TGTGCCAGCAGCTTAGGGGGGACCGGGGAGCTGTTTTTT.